One sample yielded the 28 T cell receptor beta chains listed below, sequenced in a study of blood T cell repertoires in COVID-19. Clones were sequenced by immunoSEQ multiplex PCR, and TCRdb holds only the in-frame ones, with some missing. The table records around 460,000 clones, about 87% of them present only once. The sample was peripheral blood. These receptor sequences come from a young man with COVID-19, enrolled during active disease.

The chain combines TRBV7-9 with TRBJ2-1, with 7 nucleotides matching TRBD2. V was clipped by 3 bases and J by 2 bases; unmatched bases: 7. The CDR3 totals 16 residues. CDR1 and CDR2 from the germline V gene are SEHNR and FQNEAQ (reference sequence). CDR3 protein: CASSLSLAVPYNEQFF. The CDR3 DNA sequence: TGTGCCAGCAGCTTGTCTCTAGCGGTCCCCTACAATGAGCAGTTCTTC. Drawing the rest from reference TRBV7-9 and TRBJ2-1, the complete variable domain is DTGVSQNPRHKITKRGQNVTFRCDPISEHNRLYWYRQTLGQGPEFLTYFQNEAQLEKSRLLSDRFSAERPKGSFSTLEIQRTEQGDSAMYLCASSLSLAVPYNEQFFGPGTRLTVL.

The chain uses TRBV11-3 and TRBJ2-1; 9 bases agree with TRBD1. Per germline, CDR1 SGHNT and CDR2 YENEEA. The V gene end was trimmed by 4 bases and the J gene end by 4 bases; junction bases not matched to a gene: 11. The CDR3 length is 17 residues. The CDR3 sequence: CASSSIRSGQGYNEQFF. The CDR3, as DNA: TGTGCCAGCAGCTCAATAAGGTCGGGACAGGGATACAATGAGCAGTTCTTC.

This sequence joins TRBV27 and TRBJ2-1; possible D gene TRBD1, 9 bases. Germline V gene sequence: CDR1 MNHEY, CDR2 SMNVEV (reference sequence). The CDR3 has 12 residues. V lost 11 bases and J 7 bases, leaving 15 bases between the germline ends. For the CDR3, the DNA is TGTGCCGCGGGGGGACAGGGTAATGAGCAGTTCTTC. It translates to CAAGGQGNEQFF.

V usage is TRBV2 and J usage is TRBJ1-2, with 7 bases matching TRBD1. With V trimmed by 6 bases and J by 5 bases, 3 bases remained unmatched. CDR3 length: 12 residues. Germline CDR1 and CDR2: SNHLY and FYNNEI. The chain's CDR3 is CASSATGYGYTF. The CDR3 nucleotides are TGTGCCAGCAGCGCGACAGGGTATGGCTACACCTTC.

The gene calls are TRBV10-3 and TRBJ2-7, with 10 bases that match TRBD2. This CDR3 region has 14 residues. Germline V gene sequence: CDR1 ENHRY, CDR2 SYGVKD. Unmatched junction bases numbered 4, after V lost 4 bases and J lost 4 bases. CDR3 region: CAISGSGGPYEQYF. CDR3 nucleotides: TGTGCCATCAGTGGTAGCGGGGGGCCATACGAGCAGTACTTC.

This sequence joins TRBV6-5 and TRBJ2-2, with D perhaps matching TRBD2 (6 bases). Germline CDR1 is MNHEY and CDR2 is SVGAGI. The germline V and J ends were trimmed by 7 bases and 6 bases, with 18 bases remaining between them. The CDR3 totals 15 residues. The CDR3 loop is CASKYGPAGSGELFF. In DNA, the CDR3 is TGTGCCAGCAAATACGGACCAGCGGGCTCCGGGGAGCTGTTTTTT.

The chain is built from TRBV5-1 and TRBJ1-3; no definite D call. From germline, CDR1 is SGHRS and CDR2 YFSETQ. With 4 bases removed from V and 4 bases from J, the gap between germline ends came to 6 bases. The CDR3 length is 12 residues. The CDR3 DNA reads TGCGCCAGCAGCCCCTTAGGAAACACCATATATTTT. Residues: CASSPLGNTIYF. Drawing the rest from reference TRBV5-1 and TRBJ1-3, the complete variable domain is KAGVTQTPRYLIKTRGQQVTLSCSPISGHRSVSWYQQTPGQGLQFLFEYFSETQRNKGNFPGRFSGRQFSNSRSEMNVSTLELGDSALYLCASSPLGNTIYFGEGSWLTVV.

This clone has a single count. The sample holds other DNA sequences that translate to the same CDR3. This rearrangement joins TRBV6-5 to TRBJ2-7; 11 bases are a match to TRBD2. The CDR3 runs 14 residues. The V segment lost 6 bases and the J segment 1 base; nucleotides outside the gene matches: 2. CDR1 MNHEY and CDR2 SVGAGI come from the germline V gene. CDR3 nucleotides: TGTGCCAGCAGGGTAGCGGGGGGGTCCTACGAGCAGTACTTC. Encoded protein: CASRVAGGSYEQYF.

The chain uses TRBV6-2 or TRBV6-3 and TRBJ2-3; a possible D gene is TRBD2 (6 bases). The CDR3 is 13 amino acids. Trimming removed 6 bases at V and 1 base at J, with 8 bases between. The germline CDR1 and CDR2 sequences are MNHEY and SVGEGT. The CDR3 DNA is TGTGCCAGCAGCGTAGCGGGCACAGATACGCAGTATTTT. Translated, it gives CASSVAGTDTQYF.

This chain uses TRBV28 with TRBJ1-5; D perhaps matches TRBD1 (5 bases). Germline V gives CDR1 MDHEN, CDR2 SYDVKM. V dropped 7 bases and J dropped 7 bases, with 17 bases sitting between them. The CDR3 extends over 14 amino acids. DNA of the CDR3: TGTGCCAGCACCTCCCAGGGACTGGGACAGCCCCAGCATTTT. Its protein is CASTSQGLGQPQHF.

This chain links TRBV10-2 with TRBJ2-1; a possible D gene is TRBD2 (6 bases). The CDR3 covers 14 residues. Deletions cut 7 bases from V and 5 bases from J, with 15 bases between. CDR1 is WSHSY, CDR2 SAAADI, per germline. Written as DNA, the CDR3 is TGCGCCAGCATTAGAACGGGAGCGAACAATGAGCAGTTCTTC. Translated, it gives CASIRTGANNEQFF.

For the CDR3, the DNA is TGCAGTGCTAGCTTCTTAGAGACCCAGTACTTC. Translation: CSASFLETQYF. V and J are TRBV20-1 and TRBJ2-5; D remains ambiguous. The V end was cut by 3 bases, the J end by 4 bases, with 6 bases between. Germline V gene data show CDR1 as DFQATT and CDR2 as SNEGSKA (reference sequence). The CDR3 loop spans 11 amino acids.

This clone appeared once. The gene calls are TRBV19 and TRBJ2-7; 9 positions match TRBD2. Unmatched junction bases numbered 3, after V lost 4 bases and J lost 2 bases. Germline CDR1 LNHDA, CDR2 SQIVND (reference sequence). The CDR3 covers 14 residues. In DNA, the CDR3 is TGTGCCAGTAGTAATAGCGGGAGTGCCTACGAGCAGTACTTC. Translated: CASSNSGSAYEQYF.

The genes are TRBV29-1 and TRBJ2-3; D is perhaps TRBD2 (6 bases). CDR3 length: 15 amino acids. Germline V lookup: CDR1 SQVTM, CDR2 ANQGSEA. V shed 0 bases and J shed 0 bases, with 10 bases lying between them. This chain's CDR3 is CSVEDGLYSTDTQYF. DNA of the CDR3: TGCAGCGTTGAAGACGGACTATATAGCACAGATACGCAGTATTTT.

As for this clone: This CDR3 is also generated by other DNA sequences in the sample. The chain joins TRBV19 to TRBJ2-2; a possible D gene is TRBD2 (6 bases). Deletions cut 3 bases from V and 0 bases from J, with 8 bases between. CDR3 length equals 15 residues. Germline V gene sequence: CDR1 LNHDA, CDR2 SQIVND (reference sequence). DNA for the CDR3: TGTGCCAGTAGTATCGGGGGAACGAACACCGGGGAGCTGTTTTTT. Residues: CASSIGGTNTGELFF.

The chain is built from TRBV7-8 and TRBJ1-5; D might be TRBD1 (5 bases). The germline V gene has CDR1 SGHVS and CDR2 FQNEAQ. CDR3 length: 14 residues. V lost 2 bases, J lost 2 bases, and 7 bases lay in between. CDR3 nucleotide sequence: TGTGCCAGCAGCTTACCGGGGGGCAATCAGCCCCAGCATTTT. Protein product: CASSLPGGNQPQHF.

This clone was detected only a few times. The sample has other DNA sequences that encode this CDR3 too. The V call is TRBV7-9, the J call TRBJ2-6; TRBD1 agrees at 8 bases. This CDR3 spans 15 amino acids. From germline, CDR1 is SEHNR and CDR2 FQNEAQ (reference sequence). The V and J ends lost 3 bases and 2 bases, in that order; junction bases with no gene match: 0. The CDR3 nucleotides are TGTGCCAGCAGCTTGGGACAGGCTGGGGCCAACGTCCTGACTTTC. Amino acid sequence: CASSLGQAGANVLTF.

The chain couples TRBV29-1 to TRBJ2-7, with D possibly matching TRBD1 (6 bases). The ends were cut back, 4 bases at V and 6 bases at J, with 10 bases in the middle. CDR3 length: 11 residues. CDR1 is SQVTM, CDR2 ANQGSEA, per germline. CDR3 coding DNA: TGCAGCGTTGTAATGGGGGCCGAGCAGTACTTC. This encodes CSVVMGAEQYF.

The chain is built from TRBV30 and TRBJ2-7; D not resolved. The ends were cut back, 2 bases at V and 1 base at J, with 6 bases in the middle. The CDR3 sequence is 12 residues long. Germline V CDR1 and CDR2: GTSNPN, SVGIG (reference sequence). The CDR3 is CAWSYSSYEQYF. Written as DNA, the CDR3 is TGTGCCTGGAGTTATTCGTCCTACGAGCAGTACTTC.

This chain joins TRBV29-1 and TRBJ2-2, with D tentatively TRBD1 (5 bases). CDR1 is SQVTM and CDR2 is ANQGSEA in the germline V gene. The CDR3 consists of 14 residues. V was trimmed by 0 bases and J by 8 bases, leaving 13 bases between them. CDR3 sequence reads: CSVEDPASGGELFF. CDR3 sequence (DNA): TGCAGCGTTGAAGATCCGGCTTCAGGGGGGGAGCTGTTTTTT.

The CDR3 DNA follows: TGTGCCAGCAGCCCCGATCCAGGGGCTGGAAACACCATATATTTT. It codes for CASSPDPGAGNTIYF. The chain has TRBV3-1 (or the pseudogene TRBV3-2) and TRBJ1-3; weak D call: TRBD1 (6 bases). The CDR3 runs to 15 residues. Germline lookup yields CDR1 LGHDT and CDR2 YNNKEL (reference sequence). V was clipped by 4 bases and J by 2 bases, with 12 bases between them.

The chain is built from TRBV18 and TRBJ1-1; the D gene is possibly TRBD1 (5 bases). The CDR3 spans 14 residues. Trimming cost V 2 bases and J 7 bases, with 14 bases left between them. The germline V gene encodes CDR1 KGHSH and CDR2 LQKENI. This CDR3 reads CASSPMAHTGEAFF. CDR3 nucleotides: TGTGCCAGCTCACCAATGGCTCATACAGGTGAAGCTTTCTTT.

A single count supports this clone. The genes are TRBV19 and TRBJ1-3; unclear D gene. CDR1 is LNHDA and CDR2 is SQIVND in the germline V gene (reference sequence). Trimming left V 7 bases short and J 0 bases short, with 13 bases between. This CDR3 has 15 residues. The CDR3 bases are TGTGCCAGTAAAACCGGCGGGAGCTCTGGAAACACCATATATTTT. It codes for CASKTGGSSGNTIYF.

The rearrangement joins TRBV6-5 to TRBJ2-5, with 10 bases aligning to TRBD1. The CDR3 length is 13 residues. CDR1 and CDR2 from the germline V gene are MNHEY and SVGAGI. V lost 8 bases to trimming and J lost 7 bases; unmatched junction nucleotides: 7. For the CDR3, the DNA is TGTGCCAGCTTAGTAGGACAGGGGGGGACCCAGTACTTC. Translated: CASLVGQGGTQYF.

This chain links TRBV6-5 with TRBJ2-5; TRBD1 is a possible D gene (6 bases). V lost 5 bases and J 3 bases, leaving 16 bases between the germline ends. The CDR3 loop spans 15 amino acids. CDR1 MNHEY and CDR2 SVGAGI come from the germline V gene. The CDR3 DNA reads as TGTGCCAGCAGTATTTTTGGGACACTAGAAGAGACCCAGTACTTC. Amino acid sequence: CASSIFGTLEETQYF.

This chain links TRBV2 with TRBJ1-5; maybe TRBD1 (6 bases). The V and J ends lost 1 base and 4 bases respectively, with 11 bases between them. CDR1 is SNHLY and CDR2 is FYNNEI in the germline V gene. This CDR3 region has 15 residues. This chain's CDR3 is CASSEGGGVNQPQHF. The CDR3 DNA sequence: TGTGCCAGCAGTGAAGGGGGGGGCGTTAATCAGCCCCAGCATTTT.

The V gene is TRBV7-6, the J gene TRBJ1-1; 8 nucleotides line up with TRBD1. CDR1 and CDR2 (germline): SGHVS, FNYEAQ. Unmatched junction bases numbered 7, after V lost 2 bases and J lost 2 bases. This CDR3 is built from 16 residues. The CDR3: CASSLQSGGTNTEAFF. Written as DNA, the CDR3 is TGTGCCAGCAGCTTACAGTCAGGGGGCACAAACACTGAAGCTTTCTTT.

V and J are TRBV27 and TRBJ1-6; 7 nucleotides align to TRBD1. The CDR3 totals 15 residues. Germline V gene lookup returns CDR1 MNHEY and CDR2 SMNVEV (reference sequence). V shed 5 bases, J shed 7 bases, and the junction held 8 bases outside the gene matches. Here the CDR3 DNA reads TGTGCCAGCAGTGGCGGTCGACAGGGAAATTCACCCCTCCACTTT. Its translation: CASSGGRQGNSPLHF.